Presented here are 30 T cell receptor beta chains from one specimen sequenced in a study of cytomegalovirus exposure and HLA in healthy donors. PCR used 60 Vbeta primers and 13 Jbeta primers. TCRdb's table, derived via immunoSEQ multiplex PCR, lists solely in-frame clones and lacks some. The table shows 35,000 to 40,000 clones, with about 67% occurring only once. Specimen: PBMCs. Receptors originate from a man aged 25-45 years in good health and CMV-seronegative.

The table lists this clone with a count of one. The V and J genes are TRBV2 and TRBJ1-1, with 7 bases identical to TRBD1. The germline V gene has CDR1 SNHLY and CDR2 FYNNEI. The CDR3 extends over 17 amino acids. The V segment lost 8 bases and the J segment 8 bases; nucleotides outside the gene matches: 23. CDR3 residues: CASQRELLLGQAGEAFF. CDR3 nucleotide sequence: TGTGCCAGCCAACGAGAGCTCCTGCTAGGACAGGCCGGGGAAGCTTTCTTT.

The chain links TRBV2 to TRBJ2-3; the D is unclear. CDR1 SNHLY and CDR2 FYNNEI come from the germline V gene. Trimming left V 6 bases short and J 4 bases short, with 8 bases between. The CDR3 is 12 amino acids. The CDR3 DNA follows: TGTGCCAGCAGGCTAGATGCAGATACGCAGTATTTT. Amino acid sequence: CASRLDADTQYF.

The chain carries TRBV5-1 and TRBJ2-5; D call uncertain. V was trimmed by 5 bases and J by 5 bases, leaving 16 bases between them. Germline V gene data show CDR1 as SGHRS and CDR2 as YFSETQ. This CDR3 has 14 residues. CDR3 nucleotides: TGCGCCAGCAGTTCGGGTTCACCCCCCGAGACCCAGTACTTC. This sequence encodes CASSSGSPPETQYF.

Details on this clone: One end of the junction does not line up with germline, which may come from a read error. The V gene is TRBV5-4, the J gene TRBJ1-5; D not resolved. The CDR3 consists of 15 residues. Germline values: CDR1 SGHNT, CDR2 YYREEE (reference sequence). CDR3 nucleotides: TGTGCCAGCAGCTTGGCCGGGGATAGCAATCGGCCCCAGCATTTT. This translates into CASSLAGDSNRPQHF. The variable domain in full, completed from reference TRBV5-4 and TRBJ1-5, reads ETGVTQSPTHLIKTRGQQVTLRCSSQSGHNTVSWYQQALGQGPQFIFQYYREEENGRGNFPPRFSGLQFPNYSSELNVNALELDDSALYLCASSLAGDSNRPQHFGDGTRLSIL.

The chain combines TRBV9 with TRBJ2-3; 7 bases agree with TRBD2. V shed 0 bases and J 0 bases; nucleotides not matched to a gene: 4. The length of the CDR3 is 16 residues. CDR1 SGDLS and CDR2 YYNGEE come from the germline V gene. For the CDR3, the DNA is TGTGCCAGCAGCGTAGGGAATAGCGGGAGCACAGATACGCAGTATTTT. Its protein product is CASSVGNSGSTDTQYF.

The chain has TRBV12-5 and TRBJ2-1, with D perhaps matching TRBD1 (5 bases). Between the trimmed V and J ends, which lost 2 bases and 6 bases, there was a span of 14 bases. Germline CDR1 reads LGHNT; CDR2 reads FRNRAP. CDR3 length: 15 amino acids. Here the CDR3 DNA reads TGTGCTAGTGGTTTGAGCTCAGGGATCGTCAATGAGCAGTTCTTC. It codes for CASGLSSGIVNEQFF.

In its sample, this clone was seen a few times. This rearrangement joins TRBV6-6 to TRBJ2-1; no clear D gene. Trimming removed 5 bases from V and 2 bases from J, with 10 bases in between. Germline CDR1 reads MNHNY; CDR2 reads SVGAGI (reference sequence). The CDR3 spans 14 residues. The CDR3 sequence is CASSQQVAYNEQFF. CDR3 DNA sequence: TGTGCCAGCAGTCAGCAGGTAGCCTACAATGAGCAGTTCTTC.

For this clone: At the DNA level, this CDR3 is encoded by other sequences in the same sample as well. The chain is built from TRBV19 and TRBJ1-1, with 7 bases aligning to TRBD1. CDR3 length: 14 amino acids. Germline V gives CDR1 LNHDA, CDR2 SQIVND (reference sequence). V shed 3 bases and J 0 bases; nucleotides not matched to a gene: 1. CDR3 residues: CASSIGTVNTEAFF. In DNA, the CDR3 is TGTGCCAGTAGTATCGGGACAGTGAACACTGAAGCTTTCTTT.

CDR3 amino acids: CASSLALAANTGELFF. The DNA for the CDR3 is TGTGCCAGCAGCTTAGCCTTGGCGGCCAACACCGGGGAGCTGTTTTTT. The rearrangement uses TRBV7-2 and TRBJ2-2; D not resolved. The CDR3 has 16 amino acids. CDR1 is SGHTA, CDR2 FQGNSA, per germline. Deletions cut 0 bases from V and 2 bases from J, with 10 bases between. Together with reference TRBV7-2 and TRBJ2-2, the CDR3 gives the full variable domain: GAGVSQSPSNKVTEKGKDVELRCDPISGHTALYWYRQSLGQGLEFLIYFQGNSAPDKSGLPSDRFSAERTGGSVSTLTIQRTQQEDSAVYLCASSLALAANTGELFFGEGSRLTVL.

The V and J genes are TRBV18 and TRBJ2-1, with D hard to call. Between the trimmed V and J ends, which lost 3 bases and 5 bases, there was a span of 8 bases. CDR3 length equals 13 residues. From germline, CDR1 is KGHSH and CDR2 LQKENI. The CDR3 protein is CASSPTRNNEQFF. The CDR3 DNA is TGTGCCAGCTCACCCACGCGGAACAATGAGCAGTTCTTC. Full variable domain (missing parts from reference TRBV18 and TRBJ2-1): NAGVMQNPRHLVRRRGQEARLRCSPMKGHSHVYWYRQLPEEGLKFMVYLQKENIIDESGMPKERFSAEFPKEGPSILRIQQVVRGDSAAYFCASSPTRNNEQFFGPGTRLTVL.

This clone was seen once. The rearrangement joins TRBV7-2 to TRBJ1-2, with 7 bases aligning to TRBD1. V lost 2 bases, J lost 4 bases, and 7 bases stayed unmatched. Per the germline V gene, CDR1 is SGHTA and CDR2 is FQGNSA. This CDR3 has 15 amino acids. Here the CDR3 reads CASSLIGTETYGYTF. CDR3 nucleotides: TGTGCCAGCAGCTTAATCGGGACAGAAACCTATGGCTACACCTTC. Looking up the rest from reference TRBV7-2 and TRBJ1-2 gives the full variable domain: GAGVSQSPSNKVTEKGKDVELRCDPISGHTALYWYRQSLGQGLEFLIYFQGNSAPDKSGLPSDRFSAERTGGSVSTLTIQRTQQEDSAVYLCASSLIGTETYGYTFGSGTRLTVV.

This clone was counted a few times. The chain recombines TRBV7-9 with TRBJ2-7, with 7 bases identical to TRBD2. The CDR3 is 17 residues long. The germline V gene has CDR1 SEHNR and CDR2 FQNEAQ (reference sequence). V lost 4 bases to trimming and J lost 3 bases; unmatched junction nucleotides: 15. The CDR3 coding sequence is TGTGCCAGCAGCTCTAGACCCGGGAGGCACACAGACTACGAGCAGTACTTC. Protein sequence: CASSSRPGRHTDYEQYF.

V is TRBV7-2 and J is TRBJ2-5; possibly TRBD1 for D (5 bases). V was clipped by 0 bases and J by 0 bases, with 8 bases between them. Germline V gene sequence: CDR1 SGHTA, CDR2 FQGNSA. The CDR3 sequence is 15 residues long. The CDR3 DNA is TGTGCCAGCAGCTTAGCAGCCAGGGACCAAGAGACCCAGTACTTC. Translating it yields CASSLAARDQETQYF.

This chain uses TRBV7-9 with TRBJ1-1; 7 bases are shared with TRBD1. Germline V gives CDR1 SEHNR, CDR2 FQNEAQ (reference sequence). This CDR3 is 15 amino acids long. V dropped 5 bases and J dropped 10; count of bases not matched to a gene: 16. The CDR3 here is CASSLSGGGDYAAFF. DNA of the CDR3: TGTGCCAGCAGCCTCTCTGGAGGGGGCGATTATGCAGCTTTCTTT.

The chain has TRBV6-5 and TRBJ2-5; a possible D gene is TRBD2 (5 bases). The CDR3 is 12 amino acids. CDR1 and CDR2 from the germline V gene are MNHEY and SVGAGI. V lost 4 bases to trimming and J lost 9 bases, with 12 bases between them. In DNA form, the CDR3 reads TGTGCCAGCAGTTCTCATGTCGGGGCCCAGTACTTC. It is translated as CASSSHVGAQYF.

This rearrangement joins TRBV18 to TRBJ2-3; a weak D match, TRBD2 (6 bases). The CDR3 covers 16 residues. V gave up 2 bases and J gave up 0 bases, with 12 bases separating them. CDR1 and CDR2 (germline): KGHSH, LQKENI. CDR3 protein: CASSPSAGTSTDTQYF. In DNA form, the CDR3 reads TGTGCCAGCTCACCAAGCGCCGGGACTAGCACAGATACGCAGTATTTT.

The chain joins TRBV19 to TRBJ2-7, with a weak D call TRBD2 (5 bases). The CDR3 consists of 14 residues. Germline V gives CDR1 LNHDA, CDR2 SQIVND (reference sequence). V lost 0 bases and J lost 2, with 8 bases in between. The CDR3 is CASSIEGETYEQYF. CDR3 in DNA: TGTGCCAGTAGTATAGAGGGAGAAACCTACGAGCAGTACTTC.

The V and J genes are TRBV11-2 and TRBJ2-1, with a possible D match to TRBD2 (6 bases). The CDR3 is made up of 17 amino acids. The V gene's germline CDR1 is SGHAT and CDR2 FQNNGV. The V end was cut by 5 bases, the J end by 7 bases, with 24 bases between. The CDR3 DNA sequence: TGTGCCAGCAGCGCCTCATCCGGGACTTCCACCCTAAATGAGCAGTTCTTC. Translating it yields CASSASSGTSTLNEQFF.

The CDR3 spells CASSIPGQRDHEAFF. The CDR3 DNA reads as TGTGCCAGCAGTATCCCGGGACAGAGGGACCATGAAGCTTTCTTT. V and J are TRBV28 and TRBJ1-1, with 7 positions matching TRBD1. The germline gives CDR1 MDHEN, CDR2 SYDVKM. Trimming at V came to 5 bases and at J to 7 bases, leaving 13 bases not matched to a gene. This CDR3 is 15 amino acids long.

The V call is TRBV11-2, the J call TRBJ2-3; no definite D call. The CDR3 spans 14 residues. V lost 4 bases to trimming and J lost 4 bases, with 12 bases between them. Germline V gene sequence: CDR1 SGHAT, CDR2 FQNNGV. The CDR3 loop is CASSSSYYADTQYF. CDR3 DNA: TGTGCCAGCAGCTCCTCCTATTACGCAGATACGCAGTATTTT.

This clone was counted between two and nine times. The chain combines TRBV4-2 with TRBJ1-5; D not resolved. V dropped 0 bases and J dropped 1 base, with 10 bases sitting between them. The CDR3 sequence is 16 residues long. Germline V gives CDR1 LGHNA, CDR2 YNFKEQ. CDR3 residues: CASSQEEGNSNQPQHF. The CDR3 DNA reads TGTGCCAGCAGCCAAGAAGAGGGCAACAGCAATCAGCCCCAGCATTTT.

The chain uses TRBV4-1 and TRBJ2-5, with D possibly matching TRBD1 (5 bases). The germline V and J ends were trimmed by 1 base and 0 bases, with 9 bases remaining between them. CDR1 is MGHRA, CDR2 YSYEKL, per germline. The CDR3 loop spans 15 amino acids. The CDR3 region has the DNA TGCGCCAGCAGCCAAGCAGACAGAGACCAAGAGACCCAGTACTTC. Translating it yields CASSQADRDQETQYF.

V gene TRBV14 combines with J gene TRBJ1-4; possible D gene TRBD1, 6 bases. The CDR3 covers 14 residues. V was cut by 4 bases and J by 4 bases, with 10 bases left in between. CDR1 is SGHDN, CDR2 FVKESK, per germline. The CDR3 here is CASSLDRINEKLFF. In DNA, the CDR3 is TGTGCCAGCAGCCTCGACAGGATTAATGAAAAACTGTTTTTT.

The gene calls are TRBV27 and TRBJ1-1, with TRBD1 matching 7 bases. Germline trimming cut 10 bases from V and 2 bases from J; bases unmatched to any gene: 10. CDR1 is MNHEY and CDR2 is SMNVEV in the germline V gene (reference sequence). This CDR3 spans 14 amino acids. The CDR3 protein is CATQRGQTNTEAFF. The CDR3 DNA is TGTGCCACCCAGAGGGGACAGACAAACACTGAAGCTTTCTTT.

This chain uses TRBV5-1 with TRBJ2-1; the match to TRBD1 covers 7 bases. CDR1 SGHRS and CDR2 YFSETQ come from the germline V gene. This CDR3 region has 15 residues. With V trimmed by 2 bases and J by 8 bases, 10 bases remained unmatched. For the CDR3, the DNA is TGCGCCAGCAGCTTCAACAGGGGCGGCAGGGATGAGCAGTTCTTC. Translation: CASSFNRGGRDEQFF.

The rearrangement joins TRBV2 to TRBJ2-3, with TRBD2 as a possible D gene (6 bases). Trimming stripped 5 bases from V and 1 base from J, with 16 bases between. CDR1 is SNHLY, CDR2 FYNNEI, per germline. This CDR3 contains 16 residues. The DNA for the CDR3 is TGTGCCAGCAGTCTGGTGGGGGGAGCGGGCACAGATACGCAGTATTTT. Amino acid sequence: CASSLVGGAGTDTQYF.

The chain employs TRBV19 and TRBJ1-1, with 9 bases fitting TRBD1. J was trimmed by 0 bases and V by 6 bases; bases with no gene match: 17. This CDR3 is 19 amino acids long. CDR1 is LNHDA, CDR2 SQIVND, per germline (reference sequence). CDR3 protein: CASSHPRPGTGSMNTEAFF. CDR3 coding DNA: TGTGCCAGTAGCCACCCACGTCCCGGGACAGGGTCGATGAACACTGAAGCTTTCTTT.

The rearrangement links TRBV6-4 to TRBJ1-4; D ambiguous. Trimming removed 5 bases at V and 1 base at J, with 17 bases between. The length of the CDR3 is 17 residues. The germline V gene has CDR1 MRHNA and CDR2 SNTAGT. The CDR3 here is CASSPYLGRRTNEKLFF. The CDR3, as DNA: TGTGCCAGCAGTCCTTACCTCGGGAGGAGAACTAATGAAAAACTGTTTTTT.

This clone was counted between two and nine times. The chain uses TRBV25-1 and TRBJ2-7; TRBD2 aligns across 7 bases. This CDR3 contains 15 residues. After removal of 6 bases from V and 2 bases from J, the junction contained 10 bases not matched to a gene. Germline V gene sequence: CDR1 MGHDK, CDR2 SYGVNS. This CDR3 is CASREGASGTYEQYF. CDR3 bases: TGTGCCAGCAGGGAGGGAGCTAGCGGAACCTACGAGCAGTACTTC.

The chain is built from TRBV6-1 and TRBJ2-7; 10 bases map to TRBD2. Germline V gene lookup returns CDR1 MNHNS and CDR2 SASEGT. CDR3 length: 15 residues. Trimming removed 8 bases from V and 2 bases from J; junction bases left unmatched: 9. CDR3: CASGNSGGPPYEQYF. CDR3 sequence (DNA): TGTGCCAGCGGAAATAGCGGGGGGCCGCCCTACGAGCAGTACTTC.